The 21 T cell receptor beta chains given below trace back to one sample, sequenced in a study of cytomegalovirus exposure and HLA in healthy donors. It was with 60 Vbeta and 13 Jbeta primers that the PCR ran. Method: immunoSEQ multiplex PCR; TCRdb's copy keeps in-frame clones and lacks some. The sample lists about 160,000 clones, about four fifths seen once, with 4.1% in the top ten. The sample taken for sequencing was PBMCs. Receptors originate from a man aged 50 to 59 in good health and CMV-seropositive.

V and J are TRBV15 and TRBJ2-1; weak D call: TRBD1 (6 bases). V shed 0 bases and J shed 5 bases, with 23 bases lying between them. Germline assignment: CDR1 LNHNV and CDR2 YYDKDF (reference sequence). The CDR3 loop spans 19 amino acids. The CDR3 reads CATSRDATGSDFFNNEQFF. CDR3 coding DNA: TGTGCCACCAGCAGAGATGCCACAGGGTCCGATTTTTTTAACAATGAGCAGTTCTTC.

This sequence joins TRBV6-4 and TRBJ1-5; D possibly corresponds to TRBD1 (5 bases). The V and J ends lost 4 bases and 6 bases respectively, with 10 bases between them. Looked up from germline, CDR1 is MRHNA and CDR2 is SNTAGT. The CDR3 spans 13 residues. CDR3 nucleotides: TGTGCCAGCAGTGGAGCGGGGGTTCAGCCCCAGCATTTT. Translating it yields CASSGAGVQPQHF.

V usage is TRBV5-1 and J usage is TRBJ2-7, with 9 bases matching TRBD1. Germline CDR1 SGHRS, CDR2 YFSETQ. This CDR3 comprises 15 residues. Trimming removed 3 bases from V and 1 base from J; junction bases left unmatched: 5. The CDR3 DNA reads TGCGCCAGCAGCTGGGAAGGACAGGGGTCCTACGAGCAGTACTTC. Protein product: CASSWEGQGSYEQYF.

This chain uses TRBV28 with TRBJ1-1, with D possibly matching TRBD1 (5 bases). Trimming took 10 bases from V and 2 from J, leaving 14 bases between them. The CDR3 contains 13 residues. The germline V gene encodes CDR1 MDHEN and CDR2 SYDVKM. For the CDR3, the DNA is TGTGCCACTGTGGACACTGCAAACACTGAAGCTTTCTTT. It codes for CATVDTANTEAFF.

The chain has TRBV5-1 and TRBJ1-1; no clear D. CDR1 SGHRS and CDR2 YFSETQ come from the germline V gene. The CDR3 is 13 residues long. The V end lost 0 bases, the J end lost 7 bases, and 10 bases lay between the germline ends. DNA of the CDR3: TGCGCCAGCAGCTTGGTAGGTCGGAGTGAAGCTTTCTTT. Its protein is CASSLVGRSEAFF.

The V call is TRBV11-2, the J call TRBJ1-2; perhaps TRBD1 as D (5 bases). V lost 5 bases and J 8 bases, leaving 21 bases between the germline ends. The CDR3 spans 15 residues. Looked up from germline, CDR1 is SGHAT and CDR2 is FQNNGV. The CDR3 nucleotides are TGTGCCAGCAGCGCGCATTCCGGGCAGGGCGGCGGCTACACCTTC. Translated, it gives CASSAHSGQGGGYTF.

This clone showed up just a few times. This sequence joins TRBV7-6 and TRBJ2-3; D might be TRBD2 (7 bases). Germline V gene sequence: CDR1 SGHVS, CDR2 FNYEAQ. Between the trimmed V and J ends, which lost 8 bases and 2 bases, there was a span of 11 bases. The CDR3 is made up of 13 amino acids. The CDR3 spells CASEGGVTDTQYF. The CDR3 DNA is TGTGCCAGCGAAGGGGGGGTCACAGATACGCAGTATTTT.

This clone was recorded only once. The chain joins TRBV30 to TRBJ1-3; no reliable D call. V dropped 8 bases and J dropped 1 base, with 12 bases sitting between them. There are 13 residues in the CDR3. CDR1 is GTSNPN, CDR2 SVGIG, per germline (reference sequence). The CDR3 nucleotides are TGTGCCCGAAAAACTCGATCTGGAAACACCATATATTTT. Residues: CARKTRSGNTIYF.

The rearrangement joins TRBV10-3 to TRBJ1-1; 10 bases are shared with TRBD1. Germline V gene sequence: CDR1 ENHRY, CDR2 SYGVKD. This CDR3 is 12 amino acids long. Losses at the gene ends were 10 bases for V and 4 bases for J; bases not matched to a gene: 3. The CDR3 nucleotides are TGTGCCACCCGGGACAGGGGCACTGAAGCTTTCTTT. Translation gives CATRDRGTEAFF.

The chain recombines TRBV4-1 with TRBJ2-7, with 16 bases that match TRBD2. The CDR3 consists of 19 residues. Per germline, CDR1 MGHRA and CDR2 YSYEKL. After removal of 0 bases from V and 2 bases from J, the junction contained 7 bases not matched to a gene. CDR3 amino acids: CASSQDPGLAGGPTYEQYF. CDR3 DNA sequence: TGCGCCAGCAGCCAAGACCCGGGACTAGCGGGGGGGCCCACCTACGAGCAGTACTTC.

To note about this clone: One end of the junction does not line up with germline, which may come from a read error. The V call is TRBV2, the J call TRBJ1-1; 10 nucleotides align to TRBD1. This CDR3 is 12 amino acids long. Germline V gene data show CDR1 as SNHLY and CDR2 as FYNNEI. CDR3 amino acids: CARKTGGTEALF. The CDR3 region has the DNA TGTGCCAGGAAGACAGGGGGCACTGAAGCTCTCTTT.

The CDR3 bases are TGTGCCAGCAGCCAAGTGCTCGAGACTAGCGGGAGGACCTACGAGCAGTACTTC. Protein product: CASSQVLETSGRTYEQYF. The gene calls are TRBV14 and TRBJ2-7, with TRBD2 identical over 13 bases. V lost 1 base, J lost 2 bases, and 8 bases stayed unmatched. The CDR3 has 18 residues. Germline assignment: CDR1 SGHDN and CDR2 FVKESK.

This chain uses TRBV29-1 with TRBJ2-2; 10 bases agree with TRBD1. Germline-derived CDR1 and CDR2 are SQVTM and ANQGSEA. There are 14 residues in the CDR3. Germline trimming cut 5 bases from V and 2 bases from J; bases unmatched to any gene: 2. The CDR3 DNA reads as TGCAGCGTTCGGACAGGGGGAAACACCGGGGAGCTGTTTTTT. It encodes CSVRTGGNTGELFF.

The count of this clone is one. This sequence joins TRBV9 and TRBJ2-1; 7 bases agree with TRBD2. Trimming removed 4 bases from V and 8 bases from J; junction bases left unmatched: 6. CDR1 SGDLS and CDR2 YYNGEE come from the germline V gene. This CDR3 is 13 amino acids long. CDR3 protein: CASSPAGGYEQFF. CDR3 bases: TGTGCCAGCAGCCCGGCCGGGGGGTATGAGCAGTTCTTC.

The V gene is TRBV28, the J gene TRBJ1-4; D is possibly TRBD1 (5 bases). The V gene's germline CDR1 is MDHEN and CDR2 SYDVKM. Trimming removed 6 bases at V and 7 bases at J, with 21 bases between. This CDR3 region has 16 residues. CDR3 bases: TGTGCCAGCAGGGGCATAGGGGCAGGGTTTCGTGAAAAACTGTTTTTT. Translation gives CASRGIGAGFREKLFF.

J is TRBJ2-7 and V is TRBV21-1; the D call in the table, TRBD1, was not verified against the DNA. TRBV21-1 is classified as a pseudogene. The CDR3 runs 14 residues. CDR3: CASSRRQGTNEQYF. CDR3 nucleotide sequence: TGTGCCAGCAGCAGGAGACAGGGCACGAACGAGCAGTACTTC.

The rearrangement uses TRBV30 and TRBJ2-3; 9 nucleotides line up with TRBD2. This CDR3 contains 17 residues. The trim removed 2 bases at V and 0 bases at J, leaving 9 bases unmatched. CDR1 is GTSNPN, CDR2 SVGIG, per germline (reference sequence). CDR3 coding DNA: TGTGCCTGGAGTTTCCTCTTAGCGGGAGTAAGCACAGATACGCAGTATTTT. Protein sequence: CAWSFLLAGVSTDTQYF. Full variable domain (remainder filled in from reference TRBV30 and TRBJ2-3): SQTIHQWPATLVQPVGSPLSLECTVEGTSNPNLYWYRQAAGRGLQLLFYSVGIGQISSEVPQNLSASRPQDRQFILSSKKLLLSDSGFYLCAWSFLLAGVSTDTQYFGPGTRLTVL.

The rearrangement uses TRBV2 and TRBJ1-5; weak D call: TRBD1 (6 bases). V lost 6 bases and J 2 bases, leaving 14 bases between the germline ends. Germline V gene lookup returns CDR1 SNHLY and CDR2 FYNNEI. This CDR3 contains 15 residues. This CDR3 is CASSTQGLGNQPQHF. For the CDR3, the DNA is TGTGCCAGCAGCACACAGGGTTTGGGCAATCAGCCCCAGCATTTT. The full variable domain, rest sourced from reference TRBV2 and TRBJ1-5, is EPEVTQTPSHQVTQMGQEVILRCVPISNHLYFYWYRQILGQKVEFLVSFYNNEISEKSEIFDDQFSVERPDGSNFTLKIRSTKLEDSAMYFCASSTQGLGNQPQHFGDGTRLSIL.

This chain uses TRBV18 with TRBJ2-7; TRBD1 matches 7 bases. Germline-derived CDR1 and CDR2 are KGHSH and LQKENI. CDR3 length: 13 residues. V was pared by 1 base and J by 7 bases, with 4 bases of the junction left unmatched. The CDR3 here is CASSPQGAWEQYF. The CDR3 DNA sequence: TGTGCCAGCTCACCACAGGGGGCCTGGGAGCAGTACTTC.

This clone was seen only once. The J gene is TRBJ1-1, the V gene TRBV6-1; no reliable D call. Germline V gene data show CDR1 as MNHNS and CDR2 as SASEGT. This CDR3 comprises 13 residues. Trimming removed 6 bases at V and 0 bases at J, with 8 bases between. CDR3 DNA: TGTGCCAGCAGGAGGGTCGTGAACACTGAAGCTTTCTTT. This translates into CASRRVVNTEAFF.

The chain has TRBV7-2 and TRBJ1-5, with D possibly TRBD1 on 5 matching bases. Germline CDR1 and CDR2: SGHTA and FQGNSA. The V and J ends lost 3 bases and 0 bases respectively, with 12 bases between them. This CDR3 region has 16 residues. CDR3: CASSLSSGNSNQPQHF. The CDR3 nucleotides are TGTGCCAGCAGCTTGAGTTCAGGGAATAGCAATCAGCCCCAGCATTTT.